Included here is one T cell receptor beta chain sequence, with context. The sample belongs to a study of blood T cell repertoires in COVID-19. Across the study: Samples of COVID-19 (acute and convalescent) were obtained from the United States, Italy and Spain. Nucleic acid was either cDNA or gDNA, and it came from T cells, B-cell-depleted T cells, or PBMCs.

Germline lookup yields CDR1 SGHVS and CDR2 FQNEAQ. The CDR3 spans 14 residues. V was shortened by 1 base and J by 4 bases, with 10 bases between the two germline ends. Sequencing used immunoSEQ multiplex PCR; TCRdb keeps in-frame clones, though not all of them. The sample carries 150,000 to 180,000 clones, 75% to 95% recorded once. Source material: peripheral blood. The rearrangement uses TRBV7-8 and TRBJ1-2; D uncertain. This receptor was identified in a man in his fifties with acute or convalescent COVID-19. The CDR3 nucleotides read TGTGCCAGCAGCTTAGGAACCAGTGTCTATGGCTACACCTTC. Protein sequence: CASSLGTSVYGYTF.